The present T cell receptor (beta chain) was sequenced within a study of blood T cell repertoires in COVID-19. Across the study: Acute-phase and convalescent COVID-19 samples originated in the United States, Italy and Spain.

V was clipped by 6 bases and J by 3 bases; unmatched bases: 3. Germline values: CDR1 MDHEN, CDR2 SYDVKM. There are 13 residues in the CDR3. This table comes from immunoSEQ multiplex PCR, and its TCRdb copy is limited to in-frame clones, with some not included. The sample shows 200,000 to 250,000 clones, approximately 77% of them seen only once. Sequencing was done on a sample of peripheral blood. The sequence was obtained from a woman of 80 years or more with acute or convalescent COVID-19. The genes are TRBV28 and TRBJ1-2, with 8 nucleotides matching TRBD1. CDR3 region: CASREDRDYGYTF. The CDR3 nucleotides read TGTGCCAGCAGGGAGGACAGGGACTATGGCTACACCTTC.